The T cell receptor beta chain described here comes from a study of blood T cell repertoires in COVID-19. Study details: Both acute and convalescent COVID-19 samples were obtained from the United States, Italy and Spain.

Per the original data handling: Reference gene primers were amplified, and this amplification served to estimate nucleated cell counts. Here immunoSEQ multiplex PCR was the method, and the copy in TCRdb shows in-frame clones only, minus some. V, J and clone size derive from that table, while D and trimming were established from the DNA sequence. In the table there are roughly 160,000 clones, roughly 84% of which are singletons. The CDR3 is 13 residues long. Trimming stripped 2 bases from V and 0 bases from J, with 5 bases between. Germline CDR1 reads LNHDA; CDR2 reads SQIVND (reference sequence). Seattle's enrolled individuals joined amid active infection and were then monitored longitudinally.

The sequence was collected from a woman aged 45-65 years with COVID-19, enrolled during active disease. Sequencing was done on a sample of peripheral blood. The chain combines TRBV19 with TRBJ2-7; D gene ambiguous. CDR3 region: CASSIQISYEQYF. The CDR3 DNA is TGTGCCAGTAGTATACAGATCTCCTACGAGCAGTACTTC.